This entry is about one TCR beta chain. Its specificity is unknown. This sample is part of a study of CD8 T cells in Susac syndrome. Points from the study as a whole: In Susac syndrome, CD8+ expansion was highest in TEMRA and active disease.

Negative magnetic isolation gave CD8+ and CD4+ cells; FACS enriched CD8+ TEMRA. RNA totalling roughly 0.45 to 1 ug underwent reverse transcription with random hexamers. TCRdb called the immunoSEQ multiplex PCR reads again in MiXCR, with one record for every CDR3 protein. The sample comprises around 85,000 distinct CDR3 sequences, just under 95% of which are singletons, and approximately 0.47% rests with the top ten. Trimming removed 3 bases from V and 2 bases from J, with 16 bases in between. The length of the CDR3 is 15 residues. Germline CDR1 reads GTSNPN; CDR2 reads SVGIG (reference sequence). The receptor was derived from a human donor with Susac syndrome. The sequenced sample consisted of CD8+ T cells from PBMCs. The chain has TRBV30 and TRBJ1-2, with TRBD1 as a possible D gene (6 bases). The DNA for the CDR3 is TGTGCCTGGAGGCCACCCGGGACATACAACTATGGCTACACCTTC. Translation gives CAWRPPGTYNYGYTF.